This T cell receptor beta chain was identified in a study of CD8+ T cells in alopecia areata. Turning to this clone: Its antigen is still unknown.

RNA, once extracted, was reverse transcribed into cDNA for use as the sequencing template. Profiled with immunoSEQ multiplex PCR; TCRdb holds only in-frame clones, not every one. The table lists a few hundred thousand clones, approximately 53% of them singletons. Starting from PBMCs, sorting isolated CD4+ and CD8+ T cells. Regarding the study as a whole: Besides other cells, scalp samples also yield sequences of resident alphabeta T cells from normal skin. Sharing of TCRs across patients appeared less clear than in mice, possibly for HLA-related reasons. Lesional scalp displayed greater clonality than normal scalp, most notably in alopecia totalis/universalis.

V lost 4 bases to trimming and J lost 4 bases; unmatched junction nucleotides: 8. Germline V lookup: CDR1 SGDLS, CDR2 YYNGEE. The CDR3 is 16 amino acids. Sequenced sample: CD8+ T cells sorted from blood. This chain links TRBV9 with TRBJ1-6; 7 nucleotides agree with TRBD1. The receptor was derived from a human donor in good health. CDR3 loop: CASSPRDSRYNSPLHF. Written as DNA, the CDR3 is TGTGCCAGCAGCCCAAGGGACAGCCGTTATAATTCACCCCTCCACTTT.